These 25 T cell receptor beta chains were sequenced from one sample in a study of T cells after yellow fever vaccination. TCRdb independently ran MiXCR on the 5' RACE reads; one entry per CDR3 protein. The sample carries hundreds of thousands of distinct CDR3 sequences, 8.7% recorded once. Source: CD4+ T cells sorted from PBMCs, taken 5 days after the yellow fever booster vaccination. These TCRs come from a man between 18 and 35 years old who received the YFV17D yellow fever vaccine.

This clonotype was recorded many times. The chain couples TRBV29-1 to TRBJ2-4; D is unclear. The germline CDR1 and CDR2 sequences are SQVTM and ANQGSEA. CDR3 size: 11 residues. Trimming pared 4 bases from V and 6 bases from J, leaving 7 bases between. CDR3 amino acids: CSVADGNIQYF. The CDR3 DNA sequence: TGCAGCGTTGCCGACGGAAACATTCAGTACTTC.

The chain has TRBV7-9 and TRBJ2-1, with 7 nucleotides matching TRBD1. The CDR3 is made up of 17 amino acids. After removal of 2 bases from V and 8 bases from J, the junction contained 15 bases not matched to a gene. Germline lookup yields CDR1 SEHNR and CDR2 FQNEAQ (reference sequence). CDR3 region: CASSLISSGQPLDEQFF. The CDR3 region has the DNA TGTGCCAGCAGCTTAATCTCCTCGGGACAGCCCCTCGATGAGCAGTTCTTC.

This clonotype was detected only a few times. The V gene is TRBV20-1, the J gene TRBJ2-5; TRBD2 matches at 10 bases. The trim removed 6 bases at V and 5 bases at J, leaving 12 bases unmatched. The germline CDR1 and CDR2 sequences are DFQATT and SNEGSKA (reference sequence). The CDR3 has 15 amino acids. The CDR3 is CSACFSGGPGETQYF. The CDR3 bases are TGCAGTGCATGTTTTAGCGGGGGGCCGGGGGAGACCCAGTACTTC.

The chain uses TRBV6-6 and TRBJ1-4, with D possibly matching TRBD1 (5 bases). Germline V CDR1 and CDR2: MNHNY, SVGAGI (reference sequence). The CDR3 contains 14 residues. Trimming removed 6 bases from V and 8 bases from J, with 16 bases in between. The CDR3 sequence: CASSPWGDKEKLFF. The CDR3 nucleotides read TGTGCCAGCAGCCCCTGGGGGGATAAGGAAAAACTGTTTTTT.

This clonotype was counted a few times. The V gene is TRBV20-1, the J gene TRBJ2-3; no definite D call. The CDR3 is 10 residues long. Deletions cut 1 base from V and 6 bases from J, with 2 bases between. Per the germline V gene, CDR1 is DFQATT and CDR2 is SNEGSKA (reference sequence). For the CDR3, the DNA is TGCAGTGCTAGAGGCGATACGCAGTATTTT. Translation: CSARGDTQYF.

This chain's CDR3 is CASSPGVAGGPGADTQYF. DNA for the CDR3: TGCGCCAGCAGCCCAGGGGTAGCGGGGGGGCCGGGCGCAGATACGCAGTATTTT. The gene calls are TRBV5-1 and TRBJ2-3, with 11 bases matching TRBD2. After removal of 4 bases from V and 4 bases from J, the junction contained 14 bases not matched to a gene. The germline V gene encodes CDR1 SGHRS and CDR2 YFSETQ. The CDR3 contains 18 residues.

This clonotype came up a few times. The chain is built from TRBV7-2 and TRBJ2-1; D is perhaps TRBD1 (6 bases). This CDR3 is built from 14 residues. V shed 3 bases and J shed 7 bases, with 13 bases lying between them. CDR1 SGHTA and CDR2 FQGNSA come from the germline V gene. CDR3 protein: CASSLRGITNEQFF. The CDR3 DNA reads TGTGCCAGCAGCTTGAGGGGGATAACAAATGAGCAGTTCTTC.

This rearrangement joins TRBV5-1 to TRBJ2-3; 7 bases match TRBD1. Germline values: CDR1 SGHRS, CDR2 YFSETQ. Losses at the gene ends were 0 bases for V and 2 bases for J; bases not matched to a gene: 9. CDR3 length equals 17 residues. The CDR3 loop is CASSLGGQSMSTDTQYF. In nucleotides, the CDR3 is TGCGCCAGCAGCTTGGGGGGACAGTCCATGTCCACAGATACGCAGTATTTT.

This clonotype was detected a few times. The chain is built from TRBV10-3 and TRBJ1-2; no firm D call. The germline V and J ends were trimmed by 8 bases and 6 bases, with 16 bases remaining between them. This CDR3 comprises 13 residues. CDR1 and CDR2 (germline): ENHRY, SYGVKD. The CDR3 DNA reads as TGTGCCATCCAGTTCGGGGTTGCAGATGGCTACACCTTC. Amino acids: CAIQFGVADGYTF.

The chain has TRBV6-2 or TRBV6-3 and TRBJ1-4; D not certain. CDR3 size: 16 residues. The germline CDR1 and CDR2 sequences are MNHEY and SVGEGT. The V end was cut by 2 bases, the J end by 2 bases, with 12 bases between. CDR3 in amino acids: CASSYDGSSTNEKLFF. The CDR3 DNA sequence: TGTGCCAGCAGTTACGACGGCTCTTCGACTAATGAAAAACTGTTTTTT.

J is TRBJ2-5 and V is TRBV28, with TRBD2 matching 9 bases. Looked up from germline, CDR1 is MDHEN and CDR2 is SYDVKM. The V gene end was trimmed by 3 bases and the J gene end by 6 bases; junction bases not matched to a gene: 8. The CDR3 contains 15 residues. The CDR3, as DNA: TGTGCCAGCAGTTTGACAATAGCGGGGGAGAAGACCCAGTACTTC. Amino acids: CASSLTIAGEKTQYF.

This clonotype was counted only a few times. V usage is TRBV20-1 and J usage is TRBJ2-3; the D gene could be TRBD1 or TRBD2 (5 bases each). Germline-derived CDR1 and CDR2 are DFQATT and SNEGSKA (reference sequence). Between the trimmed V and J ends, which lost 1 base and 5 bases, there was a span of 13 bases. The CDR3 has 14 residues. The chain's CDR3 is CSARGGGREDTQYF. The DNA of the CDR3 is TGCAGTGCTAGAGGTGGGGGACGGGAAGATACGCAGTATTTT.

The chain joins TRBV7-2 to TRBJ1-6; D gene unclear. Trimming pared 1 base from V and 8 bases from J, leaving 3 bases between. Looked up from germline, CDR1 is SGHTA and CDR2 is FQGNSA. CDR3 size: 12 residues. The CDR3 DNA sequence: TGTGCCAGCAGCTTAGGTTATTCACCCCTCCACTTT. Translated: CASSLGYSPLHF.

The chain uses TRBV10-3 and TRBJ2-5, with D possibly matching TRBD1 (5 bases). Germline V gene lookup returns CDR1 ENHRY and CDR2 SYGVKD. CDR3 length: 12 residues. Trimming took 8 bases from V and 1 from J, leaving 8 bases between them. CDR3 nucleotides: TGTGCCATCGGGGCATTCCAAGAGACCCAGTACTTC. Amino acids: CAIGAFQETQYF.

In nucleotides, the CDR3 is TGCGCCAGCAGCTTGGTAACGGGACACCGCTACGAGCAGTACTTC. Its protein is CASSLVTGHRYEQYF. The rearrangement joins TRBV5-1 to TRBJ2-7; possibly TRBD1 for D (6 bases). The CDR3 has 15 residues. Germline CDR1 and CDR2: SGHRS and YFSETQ. V lost 0 bases to trimming and J lost 3 bases, with 13 bases between them. Using reference TRBV5-1 and TRBJ2-7 for the parts outside the CDR3, the full variable domain is KAGVTQTPRYLIKTRGQQVTLSCSPISGHRSVSWYQQTPGQGLQFLFEYFSETQRNKGNFPGRFSGRQFSNSRSEMNVSTLELGDSALYLCASSLVTGHRYEQYFGPGTRLTVT.

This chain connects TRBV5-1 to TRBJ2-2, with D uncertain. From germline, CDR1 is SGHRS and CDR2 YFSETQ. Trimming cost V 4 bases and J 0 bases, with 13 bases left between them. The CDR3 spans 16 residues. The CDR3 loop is CASSVGRDANTGELFF. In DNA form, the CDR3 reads TGCGCCAGCAGCGTTGGTCGCGACGCGAACACCGGGGAGCTGTTTTTT.

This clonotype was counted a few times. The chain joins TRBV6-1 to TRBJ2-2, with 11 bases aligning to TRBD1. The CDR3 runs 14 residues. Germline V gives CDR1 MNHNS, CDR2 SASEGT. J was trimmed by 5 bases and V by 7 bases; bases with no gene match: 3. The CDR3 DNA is TGTGCCAGCATGGGGACAGGGGGAACCGGGGAGCTGTTTTTT. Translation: CASMGTGGTGELFF.

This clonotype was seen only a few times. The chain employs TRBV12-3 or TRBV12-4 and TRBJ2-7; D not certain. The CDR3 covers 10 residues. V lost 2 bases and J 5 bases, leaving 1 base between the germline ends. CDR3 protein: CASSLHEQYF. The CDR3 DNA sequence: TGTGCCAGCAGTTTACACGAGCAGTACTTC.

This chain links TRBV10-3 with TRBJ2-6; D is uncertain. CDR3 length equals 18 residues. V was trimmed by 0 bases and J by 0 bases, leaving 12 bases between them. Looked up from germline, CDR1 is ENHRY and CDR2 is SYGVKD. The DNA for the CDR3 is TGTGCCATCAGTGAGTCGACTCGTCAATCCTCTGGGGCCAACGTCCTGACTTTC. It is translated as CAISESTRQSSGANVLTF.

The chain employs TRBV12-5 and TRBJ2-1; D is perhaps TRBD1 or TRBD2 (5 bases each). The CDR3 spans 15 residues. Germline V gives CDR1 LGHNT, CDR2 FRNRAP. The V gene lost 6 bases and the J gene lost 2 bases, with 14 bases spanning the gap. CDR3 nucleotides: TGTGCTAGTGGATTTCGTGGGACGACCTACAATGAGCAGTTCTTC. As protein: CASGFRGTTYNEQFF.

The CDR3 protein is CASSVSGGFNYGYTF. As DNA, the CDR3 is TGTGCCAGCAGTGTTTCAGGGGGCTTTAACTATGGCTACACCTTC. The V call is TRBV6-1, the J call TRBJ1-2, with 8 bases identical to TRBD1. Unmatched junction bases numbered 5, after V lost 4 bases and J lost 1 base. CDR1 MNHNS and CDR2 SASEGT come from the germline V gene. This CDR3 comprises 15 residues.

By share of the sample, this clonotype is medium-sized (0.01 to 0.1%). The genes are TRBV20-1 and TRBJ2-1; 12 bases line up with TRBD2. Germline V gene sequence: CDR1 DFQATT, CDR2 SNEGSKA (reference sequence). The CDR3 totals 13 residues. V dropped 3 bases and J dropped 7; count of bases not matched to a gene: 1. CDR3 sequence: CSASGLAGNEQFF. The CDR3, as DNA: TGCAGTGCTAGTGGACTAGCGGGGAATGAGCAGTTCTTC.

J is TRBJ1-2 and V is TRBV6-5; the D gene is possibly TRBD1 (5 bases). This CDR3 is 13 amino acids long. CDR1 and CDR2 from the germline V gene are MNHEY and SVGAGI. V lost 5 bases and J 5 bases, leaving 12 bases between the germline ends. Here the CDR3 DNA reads TGTGCCAGCAGTATGGGGGGTCAATATGGCTACACCTTC. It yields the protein CASSMGGQYGYTF.

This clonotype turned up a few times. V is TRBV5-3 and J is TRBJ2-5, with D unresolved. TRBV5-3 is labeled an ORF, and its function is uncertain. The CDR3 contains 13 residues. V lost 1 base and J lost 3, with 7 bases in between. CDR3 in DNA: TGTGCCAGAAGCTTGTCAAGGGAAGAGACCCAGTACTTC. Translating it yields CARSLSREETQYF.

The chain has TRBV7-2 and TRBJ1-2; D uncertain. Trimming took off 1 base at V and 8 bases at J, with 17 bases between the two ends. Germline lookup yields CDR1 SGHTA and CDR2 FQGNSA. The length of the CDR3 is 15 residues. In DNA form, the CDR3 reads TGTGCCAGCAGCTTAGAAGGGATAGCAGCCCTGGGCTACACCTTC. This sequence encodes CASSLEGIAALGYTF.